A selection of T cell receptor beta chains follows, all from one sample in a study of blood T cell repertoires in COVID-19. Measured with immunoSEQ multiplex PCR; TCRdb has only the in-frame clones, and not every one. The sample carries under 150,000 clones, 70% to 90% recorded once. The sequencing sample was made of peripheral blood. The receptors were gathered from a man in his forties or fifties with acute or convalescent COVID-19. Each CDR3 is given with its conserved first and last residue. The order of the fields is clone size, J gene, D gene, V gene, CDR3 protein, CDR3 DNA. A D gene is named only where the DNA matches it firmly. Expanded clones get a size class; other rows say once, few or many, or leave the size out.

>.|TRBJ1-1|TRBD1|TRBV7-2
CASSLTGTGVTEAFF
TGTGCCAGCAGCTTGACTGGGACAGGGGTCACTGAAGCTTTCTTT
>.|TRBJ1-2|TRBD1|TRBV5-6
CASSGLEGQGYGYTF
TGTGCCAGCAGCGGCCTTGAGGGACAGGGCTATGGCTACACCTTC
>.|TRBJ1-2|.|TRBV10-3
CAISQDNDPFGGYTF
TGTGCCATCAGTCAGGACAACGACCCCTTCGGTGGCTACACCTTC
>.|TRBJ2-2|.|TRBV9
CASSPRASQGELFF
TGTGCCAGCAGCCCCCGGGCTAGCCAGGGGGAGCTGTTTTTT
>.|TRBJ1-2|TRBD1|TRBV18
CASSRTGGHYGYTF
TGTGCCAGCTCACGAACAGGGGGCCACTATGGCTACACCTTC
>.|TRBJ1-5|.|TRBV30
CAWSGQAGPQHF
TGTGCCTGGAGTGGGCAGGCGGGGCCCCAGCATTTT
>.|TRBJ2-7|TRBD1|TRBV6-1
CASSEGTGFDEQYF
TGTGCCAGCAGTGAAGGGACAGGGTTCGACGAGCAGTACTTC
>.|TRBJ2-3|TRBD2|TRBV5-1
CASSSGTSGSHTTDTQYF
TGCGCCAGCAGCTCCGGGACTAGCGGGAGCCATACCACAGATACGCAGTATTTT
>.|TRBJ1-2|TRBD1|TRBV19
CASRDRGLENYGYTF
TGTGCCAGTAGGGACAGGGGTCTGGAGAACTATGGCTACACCTTC
>.|TRBJ2-7|TRBD2|TRBV30
CAWSVGLAGSYEQYF
TGTGCCTGGAGTGTGGGACTAGCGGGCTCCTACGAGCAGTACTTC
>.|TRBJ1-5|TRBD1|TRBV19
CASSIDGTGVFGSNQPQHF
TGTGCCAGTAGTATTGATGGGACAGGGGTTTTCGGGAGCAATCAGCCCCAGCATTTT
>.|TRBJ2-5|.|TRBV6-5
CASSYWQGQETQYF
TGTGCCAGCAGTTACTGGCAGGGCCAAGAGACCCAGTACTTC
>.|TRBJ1-5|TRBD1|TRBV15
CATSRDGQGVYSNQPQHF
TGTGCCACCAGCAGAGATGGACAGGGAGTCTATAGCAATCAGCCCCAGCATTTT
>once|TRBJ2-7|TRBD2|TRBV12-5
CASGLGLDYEQYF
TGTGCTAGTGGCCTCGGACTAGACTACGAGCAGTACTTC
>.|TRBJ1-2|.|TRBV18
CASSPPTGFYGYTF
TGTGCCAGCTCACCACCCACGGGTTTCTATGGCTACACCTTC
>.|TRBJ2-3|TRBD2|TRBV15
CATLAGGGADTQYF
TGTGCCACTCTAGCGGGAGGGGGGGCAGATACGCAGTATTTT
>.|TRBJ1-5|TRBD1|TRBV2
CASSQQGTGQPQHF
TGTGCCAGCAGCCAACAGGGGACGGGCCAGCCCCAGCATTTT
>.|TRBJ1-1|.|TRBV12-3/TRBV12-4
CASSFGGYTEAFF
TGTGCCAGCAGTTTCGGGGGGTACACTGAAGCTTTCTTT
>.|TRBJ1-2|.|TRBV5-5
CASSSGGANYGYTF
TGTGCCAGCAGCTCTGGGGGGGCTAACTATGGCTACACCTTC
>.|TRBJ2-5|.|TRBV24-1
CATAEAVQETQYF
TGTGCCACAGCCGAAGCGGTCCAAGAGACCCAGTACTTC
>.|TRBJ2-1|.|TRBV3-1/TRBV3-2
CASSRIAMLSYNEQFF
TGTGCCAGCAGCCGGATAGCGATGCTCTCCTACAATGAGCAGTTCTTC
>few|TRBJ2-3|.|TRBV6-4
CASSEDGSTDTQYF
TGTGCCAGCAGTGAAGACGGGAGCACAGATACGCAGTATTTT
>.|TRBJ1-1|TRBD1|TRBV4-3
CASSQPDRGTEAFF
TGCGCCAGCAGCCAACCTGACAGGGGCACTGAAGCTTTCTTT
>.|TRBJ2-3|TRBD1|TRBV19
CATSPSSGTGVTDTQYF
TGTGCCACCTCCCCCTCGTCCGGGACAGGGGTCACAGATACGCAGTATTTT
>.|TRBJ2-7|TRBD1|TRBV2
CASTFSGQGYEQYF
TGTGCCAGCACGTTCTCGGGACAGGGTTACGAGCAGTACTTC